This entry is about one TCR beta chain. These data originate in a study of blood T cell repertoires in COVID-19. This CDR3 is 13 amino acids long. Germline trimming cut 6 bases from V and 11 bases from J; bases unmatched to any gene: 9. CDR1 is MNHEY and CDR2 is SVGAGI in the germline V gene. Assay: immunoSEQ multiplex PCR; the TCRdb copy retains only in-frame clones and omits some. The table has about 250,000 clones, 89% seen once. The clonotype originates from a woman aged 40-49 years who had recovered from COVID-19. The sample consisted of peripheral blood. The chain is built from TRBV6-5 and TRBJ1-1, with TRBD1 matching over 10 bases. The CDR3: CASRRDRGVEAFF. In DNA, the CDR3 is TGTGCCAGCAGAAGGGACAGGGGAGTGGAGGCTTTCTTT.